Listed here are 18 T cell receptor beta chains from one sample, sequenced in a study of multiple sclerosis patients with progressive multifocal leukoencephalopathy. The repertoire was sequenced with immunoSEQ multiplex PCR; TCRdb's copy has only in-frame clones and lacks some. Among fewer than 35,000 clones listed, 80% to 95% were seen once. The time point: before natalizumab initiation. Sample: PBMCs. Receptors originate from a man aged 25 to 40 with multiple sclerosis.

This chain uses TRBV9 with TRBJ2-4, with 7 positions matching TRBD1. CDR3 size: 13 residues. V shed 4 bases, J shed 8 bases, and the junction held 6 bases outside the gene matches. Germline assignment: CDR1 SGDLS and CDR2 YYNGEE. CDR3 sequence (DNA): TGTGCCAGCAGCCTCCTCCAGGGGGACATTCAGTACTTC. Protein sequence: CASSLLQGDIQYF. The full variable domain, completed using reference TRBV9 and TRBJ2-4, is DSGVTQTPKHLITATGQRVTLRCSPRSGDLSVYWYQQSLDQGLQFLIQYYNGEERAKGNILERFSAQQFPDLHSELNLSSLELGDSALYFCASSLLQGDIQYFGAGTRLSVL.

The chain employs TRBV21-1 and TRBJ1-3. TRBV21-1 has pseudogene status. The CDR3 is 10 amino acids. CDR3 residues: CASRGNTIYF. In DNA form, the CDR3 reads TGTGCCAGCAGGGGAAACACCATATATTTT.

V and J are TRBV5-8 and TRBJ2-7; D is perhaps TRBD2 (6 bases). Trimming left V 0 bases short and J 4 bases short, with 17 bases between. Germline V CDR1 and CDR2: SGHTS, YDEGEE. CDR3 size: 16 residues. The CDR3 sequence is CASSLAWASATYEQYF. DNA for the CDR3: TGTGCCAGCAGCTTGGCCTGGGCTAGCGCGACTTACGAGCAGTACTTC.

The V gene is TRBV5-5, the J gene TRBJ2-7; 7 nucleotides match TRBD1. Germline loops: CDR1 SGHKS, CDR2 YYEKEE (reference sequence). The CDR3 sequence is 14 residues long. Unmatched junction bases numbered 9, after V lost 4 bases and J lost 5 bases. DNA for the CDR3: TGTGCCAGCAGCGTATATAACAGGGGCGACGAGCAGTACTTC. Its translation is CASSVYNRGDEQYF.

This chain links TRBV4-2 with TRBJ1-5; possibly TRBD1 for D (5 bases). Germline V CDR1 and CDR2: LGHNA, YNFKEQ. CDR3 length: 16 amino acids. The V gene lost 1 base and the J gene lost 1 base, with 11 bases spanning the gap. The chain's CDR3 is CASSQVGERSNQPQHF. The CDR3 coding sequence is TGTGCCAGCAGCCAAGTAGGGGAAAGGAGCAATCAGCCCCAGCATTTT.

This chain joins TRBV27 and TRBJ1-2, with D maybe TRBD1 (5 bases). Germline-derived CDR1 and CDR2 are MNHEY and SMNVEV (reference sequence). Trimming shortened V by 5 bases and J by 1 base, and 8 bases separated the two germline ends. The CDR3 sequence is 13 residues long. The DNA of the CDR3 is TGTGCCAGCAGTCTGGGGGTTAACTATGGCTACACCTTC. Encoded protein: CASSLGVNYGYTF.

CDR3 region: CASSQTTGGDTDTQYF. The CDR3 nucleotides are TGTGCCAGCAGCCAAACGACAGGGGGCGACACAGATACGCAGTATTTT. The rearrangement links TRBV7-9 to TRBJ2-3; TRBD1 agrees at 10 bases. Germline V gives CDR1 SEHNR, CDR2 FQNEAQ (reference sequence). This CDR3 has 16 amino acids. With 5 bases clipped from V and 2 bases from J, the junction kept 7 bases outside the gene matches.

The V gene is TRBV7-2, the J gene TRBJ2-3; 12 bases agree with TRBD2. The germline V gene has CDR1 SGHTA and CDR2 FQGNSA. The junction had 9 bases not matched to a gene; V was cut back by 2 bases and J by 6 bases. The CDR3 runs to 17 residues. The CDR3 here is CASSLTKLAGGFDTQYF. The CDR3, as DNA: TGTGCCAGCAGCTTAACCAAACTAGCGGGAGGTTTTGATACGCAGTATTTT.

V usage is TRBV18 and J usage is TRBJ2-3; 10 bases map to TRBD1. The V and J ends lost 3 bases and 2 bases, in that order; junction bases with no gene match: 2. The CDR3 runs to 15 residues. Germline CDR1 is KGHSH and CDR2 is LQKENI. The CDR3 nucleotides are TGTGCCAGCTCACCTGGACAGGGGGTCACAGATACGCAGTATTTT. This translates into CASSPGQGVTDTQYF.

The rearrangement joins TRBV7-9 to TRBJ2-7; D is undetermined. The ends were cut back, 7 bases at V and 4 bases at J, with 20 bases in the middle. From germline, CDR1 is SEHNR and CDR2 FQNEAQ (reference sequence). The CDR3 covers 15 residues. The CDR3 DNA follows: TGTGCCAGCACCCCTTCCCCGGGCAGGCCTTACGAGCAGTACTTC. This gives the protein CASTPSPGRPYEQYF.

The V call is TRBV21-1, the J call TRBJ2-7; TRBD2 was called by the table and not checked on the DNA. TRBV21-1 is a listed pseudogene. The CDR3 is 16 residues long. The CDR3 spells CASSKWTSGSSSEQYV. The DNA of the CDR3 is TGTGCCAGCAGCAAGTGGACTAGCGGGTCGTCCTCCGAGCAGTACGTC.

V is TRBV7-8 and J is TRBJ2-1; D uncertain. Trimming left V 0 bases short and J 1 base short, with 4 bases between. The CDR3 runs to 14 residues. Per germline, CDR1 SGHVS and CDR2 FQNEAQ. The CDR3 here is CASSLAASYNEQFF. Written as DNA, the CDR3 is TGTGCCAGCAGCTTAGCGGCTTCCTACAATGAGCAGTTCTTC. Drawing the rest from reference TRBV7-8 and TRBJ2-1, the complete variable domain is GAGVSQSPRYKVAKRGQDVALRCDPISGHVSLFWYQQALGQGPEFLTYFQNEAQLDKSGLPSDRFFAERPEGSVSTLKIQRTQQEDSAVYLCASSLAASYNEQFFGPGTRLTVL.

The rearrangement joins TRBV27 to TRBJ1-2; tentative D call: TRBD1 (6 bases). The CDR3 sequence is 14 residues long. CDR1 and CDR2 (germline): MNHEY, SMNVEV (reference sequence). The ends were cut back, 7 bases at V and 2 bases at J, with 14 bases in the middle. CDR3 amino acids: CASKRGQNNYGYTF. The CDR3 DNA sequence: TGTGCCAGCAAGAGAGGACAGAACAACTATGGCTACACCTTC.

Here the CDR3 DNA reads TGTGCCAGCAGCGAGGGACTAGCGGGAGTTCCCGAGCAGTACTTC. It encodes CASSEGLAGVPEQYF. This chain links TRBV7-9 with TRBJ2-7; 14 positions agree with TRBD2. Unmatched junction bases numbered 6, after V lost 5 bases and J lost 6 bases. The CDR3 runs to 15 residues. Germline CDR1 reads SEHNR; CDR2 reads FQNEAQ (reference sequence).

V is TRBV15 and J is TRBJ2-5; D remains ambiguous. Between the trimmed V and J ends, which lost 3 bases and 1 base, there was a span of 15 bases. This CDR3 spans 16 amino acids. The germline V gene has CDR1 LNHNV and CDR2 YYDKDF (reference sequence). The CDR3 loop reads CATSSGPPNSQETQYF. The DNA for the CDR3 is TGTGCCACCAGCAGTGGCCCCCCAAACAGCCAAGAGACCCAGTACTTC. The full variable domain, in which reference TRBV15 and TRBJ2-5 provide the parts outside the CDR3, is DAMVIQNPRYQVTQFGKPVTLSCSQTLNHNVMYWYQQKSSQAPKLLFHYYDKDFNNEADTPDNFQSRRPNTSFCFLDIRSPGLGDTAMYLCATSSGPPNSQETQYFGPGTRLLVL.

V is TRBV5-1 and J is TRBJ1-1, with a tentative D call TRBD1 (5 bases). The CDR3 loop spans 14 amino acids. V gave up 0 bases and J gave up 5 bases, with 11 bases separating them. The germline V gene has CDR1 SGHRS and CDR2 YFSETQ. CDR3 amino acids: CASSLEGSGTEAFF. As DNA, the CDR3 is TGCGCCAGCAGCTTGGAGGGTTCAGGGACTGAAGCTTTCTTT.

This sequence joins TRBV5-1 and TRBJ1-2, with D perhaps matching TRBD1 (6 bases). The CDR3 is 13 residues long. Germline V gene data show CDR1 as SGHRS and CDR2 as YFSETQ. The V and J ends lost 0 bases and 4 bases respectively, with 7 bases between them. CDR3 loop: CASSLDRVYGYTF. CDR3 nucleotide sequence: TGCGCCAGCAGCTTGGACAGGGTCTATGGCTACACCTTC.

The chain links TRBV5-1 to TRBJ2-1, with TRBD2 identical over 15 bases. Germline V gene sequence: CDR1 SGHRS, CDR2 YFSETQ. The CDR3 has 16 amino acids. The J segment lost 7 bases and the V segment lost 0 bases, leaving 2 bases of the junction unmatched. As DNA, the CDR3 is TGCGCCAGCAGCTTGGCCGGACTAGCGGGAGGGAATGAGCAGTTCTTC. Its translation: CASSLAGLAGGNEQFF.